The 19 T cell receptor beta chains presented below share a single source sample, sequenced in a study of T-cell reconstitution after alpha-beta-depleted transplantation in children. As it was prepared, the TCRbeta library received unique molecular identifiers. TCRdb reprocessed the PCR reads via MiXCR and lists one record per CDR3 protein. The table has 200,000 or so distinct CDR3 sequences, 6.3% seen once. The material sequenced was PBMCs, taken before TCRalphabeta/CD19-depleted stem cell transplant. These receptors originate from a girl under two years old with combined immunodeficiency, due to receive a stem cell transplant.

Ten or more counts support this clonotype. The chain employs TRBV7-8 and TRBJ2-4, with no clear D. V was pared by 0 bases and J by 5 bases, with 8 bases between. The CDR3 is 14 amino acids. Germline V gives CDR1 SGHVS, CDR2 FQNEAQ. CDR3 coding DNA: TGTGCCAGCAGCTTAGCCGCCTTCGAAAACATTCAGTACTTC. Its protein is CASSLAAFENIQYF.

The table lists this clonotype with many counts. The chain couples TRBV5-1 to TRBJ2-7; 8 positions match TRBD1. V was pared by 0 bases and J by 2 bases, with 7 bases of the junction left unmatched. The CDR3 extends over 16 amino acids. Germline V lookup: CDR1 SGHRS, CDR2 YFSETQ. The CDR3 reads CASSLATGGSTYEQYF. CDR3 coding DNA: TGCGCCAGCAGCTTGGCCACAGGGGGTAGTACCTACGAGCAGTACTTC. The full variable domain, with the rest looked up from reference TRBV5-1 and TRBJ2-7, is KAGVTQTPRYLIKTRGQQVTLSCSPISGHRSVSWYQQTPGQGLQFLFEYFSETQRNKGNFPGRFSGRQFSNSRSEMNVSTLELGDSALYLCASSLATGGSTYEQYFGPGTRLTVT.

The sample holds many counts of this clonotype. V and J are TRBV29-1 and TRBJ1-2; possibly TRBD1 for D (5 bases). The germline gives CDR1 SQVTM, CDR2 ANQGSEA. Trimming stripped 4 bases from V and 5 bases from J, with 8 bases between. CDR3 length equals 11 residues. The CDR3 nucleotides are TGCAGCGTTGCCAGGGATTATGGCTACACCTTC. Amino acid sequence: CSVARDYGYTF. Based on the CDR3 plus reference TRBV29-1 and TRBJ1-2, the full variable domain is SAVISQKPSRDICQRGTSLTIQCQVDSQVTMMFWYRQQPGQSLTLIATANQGSEATYESGFVIDKFPISRPNLTFSTLTVSNMSPEDSSIYLCSVARDYGYTFGSGTRLTVV.

There are many counts of this clonotype. The gene calls are TRBV7-9 and TRBJ2-5, with D uncertain. CDR1 SEHNR and CDR2 FQNEAQ come from the germline V gene (reference sequence). V was cut by 5 bases and J by 2 bases, with 6 bases left in between. The length of the CDR3 is 12 residues. CDR3 loop: CASSNIQETQYF. CDR3 nucleotides: TGTGCCAGCAGCAATATACAAGAGACCCAGTACTTC.

Ten or more counts support this clonotype. The V gene is TRBV12-3 or TRBV12-4, the J gene TRBJ2-1; perhaps D is TRBD1 or TRBD2 (5 bases each). The CDR3 totals 15 residues. V lost 0 bases to trimming and J lost 3 bases, with 9 bases between them. The CDR3 nucleotides read TGTGCCAGCAGTTTAGCGGGGGATGTCTACAATGAGCAGTTCTTC. It codes for CASSLAGDVYNEQFF.

Many counts were recorded for this clonotype. J is TRBJ2-1 and V is TRBV20-1; 7 bases agree with TRBD2. CDR3 length: 16 amino acids. The V gene end was trimmed by 0 bases and the J gene end by 4 bases; junction bases not matched to a gene: 9. CDR1 and CDR2 (germline): DFQATT, SNEGSKA (reference sequence). The CDR3 reads CSARDRHRAGYNEQFF. The CDR3 DNA follows: TGCAGTGCTAGAGACCGTCATCGAGCGGGATACAATGAGCAGTTCTTC.

The rearrangement joins TRBV7-3 to TRBJ2-1; D possibly uses TRBD1 or TRBD2 (5 bases each). The V gene lost 2 bases and the J gene lost 9 bases, with 11 bases spanning the gap. The CDR3 contains 13 residues. From germline, CDR1 is SGHTA and CDR2 FQGTGA. CDR3 nucleotide sequence: TGTGCCAGCAGCTTAGATGGGGGTGCTGAGCAGTTCTTC. It specifies CASSLDGGAEQFF.

V and J are TRBV20-1 and TRBJ2-7, with 12 bases lining up with TRBD2. Germline-derived CDR1 and CDR2 are DFQATT and SNEGSKA (reference sequence). The CDR3 consists of 18 residues. Trimming took 3 bases from V and 5 from J; bases not matched to a gene: 17. The CDR3 nucleotides read TGCAGTGCTAGCCCCCGAGGGCTAGCGGGAGGGCCTATGGACGAGCAGTACTTC. Translated, it gives CSASPRGLAGGPMDEQYF.

V and J are TRBV11-2 and TRBJ1-5; D remains unclear. CDR3 size: 14 residues. Germline values: CDR1 SGHAT, CDR2 FQNNGV. Trimming left V 2 bases short and J 1 base short, with 6 bases between. CDR3 protein: CASSLSRSNQPQHF. In DNA form, the CDR3 reads TGTGCCAGCAGCTTAAGTAGGAGCAATCAGCCCCAGCATTTT.

This clonotype was found many times. The CDR3 reads CATSRDMDQPQHF. The CDR3 nucleotides are TGTGCCACCAGCAGAGATATGGATCAGCCCCAGCATTTT. The chain recombines TRBV15 with TRBJ1-5, with D uncertain. The CDR3 loop spans 13 amino acids. Germline lookup yields CDR1 LNHNV and CDR2 YYDKDF (reference sequence). V lost 0 bases and J lost 5, with 5 bases in between.

This clonotype has a count of ten or more. In DNA, the CDR3 is TGTGCCAGCAGCCACCACACGCGAACTACCTACGAGCAGTACTTC. Translated: CASSHHTRTTYEQYF. V usage is TRBV7-9 and J usage is TRBJ2-7, with D unclear. V was trimmed by 5 bases and J by 2 bases, leaving 16 bases between them. The CDR3 totals 15 residues. CDR1 and CDR2 (germline): SEHNR, FQNEAQ (reference sequence).

This clonotype showed up many times. The chain joins TRBV6-5 to TRBJ1-5; 11 positions match TRBD1. The CDR3 is 13 amino acids. Germline CDR1 MNHEY, CDR2 SVGAGI. The V gene end was trimmed by 8 bases and the J gene end by 7 bases; junction bases not matched to a gene: 4. The CDR3 nucleotides read TGTGCCAGCTGGACAGGGGGCGGGCAGCCCCAGCATTTT. This gives the protein CASWTGGGQPQHF.

This clonotype was counted at least ten times. The rearrangement links TRBV7-9 to TRBJ2-2; unclear D gene. V was pared by 5 bases and J by 7 bases, with 5 bases between. Germline values: CDR1 SEHNR, CDR2 FQNEAQ (reference sequence). This CDR3 spans 11 amino acids. CDR3 bases: TGTGCCAGCAGCAAAGGCGGGGAGCTGTTTTTT. Translating gives CASSKGGELFF.

This clonotype was found many times. The chain is built from TRBV4-3 and TRBJ2-7; 10 nucleotides align to TRBD2. The germline CDR1 and CDR2 sequences are LGHNA and YSLEER. The CDR3 has 16 residues. The J segment lost 0 bases and the V segment lost 5 bases, leaving 7 bases of the junction unmatched. The CDR3 protein is CASSKGLAENSYEQYF. As DNA, the CDR3 is TGCGCCAGCAGCAAAGGACTAGCGGAAAACTCCTACGAGCAGTACTTC.

This clonotype was found many times. The gene calls are TRBV7-2 and TRBJ2-2, with 10 bases lining up with TRBD1. There are 15 residues in the CDR3. The germline gives CDR1 SGHTA, CDR2 FQGNSA. Trimming took 2 bases from V and 4 from J; bases not matched to a gene: 1. Here the CDR3 DNA reads TGTGCCAGCAGCTTAAGGACAGGGGGCACCGGGGAGCTGTTTTTT. This translates into CASSLRTGGTGELFF.

About this clonotype: This may stem from a read error, because a much larger clone lies one nucleotide away. The chain couples TRBV3-1 to TRBJ2-5; D may match TRBD1 or TRBD2 (5 bases each). Germline-derived CDR1 and CDR2 are LGHDT and YNNKEL (reference sequence). This CDR3 is 15 amino acids long. As DNA, the CDR3 is TGTGCCACCAGCCAAGCCGGGACCCTCAAGGAGACCCAGTACTTC. Encoded protein: CATSQAGTLKETQYF.

This clonotype came up many times. The J gene is TRBJ2-7, the V gene TRBV5-6; D ambiguous. In germline, CDR1 is SGHDT, CDR2 YYEEEE. V lost 0 bases, J lost 0 bases, and 10 bases lay in between. The CDR3 length is 15 residues. The CDR3 coding sequence is TGTGCCAGCAGCTTGGTCGCGGCAGTCTCCTACGAGCAGTACTTC. Protein sequence: CASSLVAAVSYEQYF. Full variable domain (outside the CDR3, taken from reference TRBV5-6 and TRBJ2-7): DAGVTQSPTHLIKTRGQQVTLRCSPKSGHDTVSWYQQALGQGPQFIFQYYEEEERQRGNFPDRFSGHQFPNYSSELNVNALLLGDSALYLCASSLVAAVSYEQYFGPGTRLTVT.

This clonotype was observed many times. This chain connects TRBV21-1 to TRBJ2-3; TRBD1 is taken as the D call from the table, unchecked against the DNA. TRBV21-1 is noted as a pseudogene. The CDR3 spans 17 residues. The DNA for the CDR3 is TGTGCCAGCAGCAAAAAAAGGGCGGGACCTGTTACAGATACGCAGTATTTT. Its protein product is CASSKKRAGPVTDTQYF.

This clonotype was counted a few times. The gene calls are TRBV18 and TRBJ2-7, with D hard to call. The CDR3 runs 9 residues. The V gene lost 11 bases and the J gene lost 0 bases, with 2 bases spanning the gap. Germline V gene data show CDR1 as KGHSH and CDR2 as LQKENI. The CDR3 sequence is CAHSYEQYF. DNA of the CDR3: TGTGCCCACTCCTACGAGCAGTACTTC.